The clone carrying this T cell receptor beta chain was detected only a few times. Its antigen is not known. This sample was taken from a study of early T cells in non-severe SARS-CoV-2 infection. Study-level background: RNA in bulk from unsorted whole blood was sequenced, and chains were unpaired. The study, taken as a whole, reports: Anti-spike CD8 specificities were favored by VDJdb matching, whose results missed private and CD4 specificities.

Germline V gene lookup returns CDR1 MNHEY and CDR2 SVGEGT. The CDR3 spans 15 residues. J was trimmed by 1 base and V by 6 bases; bases with no gene match: 5. Individual cDNA molecules received unique molecular identifiers during library preparation. From the 5' RACE reads, TCRdb called clonotypes with MiXCR, one entry per CDR3 protein. The data contain approximately 66,000 distinct CDR3 sequences, 12% of them singletons. Sequenced material: whole blood, taken at baseline. The chain links TRBV6-2 or TRBV6-3 to TRBJ2-2, with 7 bases identical to TRBD1. The receptor was derived from an adult who was a healthcare worker with PCR-confirmed SARS-CoV-2 infection or an uninfected control (not recorded which). The donor label of this sample is uncertain. The CDR3, as DNA: TGTGCCAGCAGCGACAGGGAAAGGAACACCGGGGAGCTGTTTTTT. This gives the protein CASSDRERNTGELFF.